Detailed here is one TCR beta chain. Trimming removed 1 base at V and 2 bases at J, with 7 bases between. The CDR3 is 14 amino acids. Germline V CDR1 and CDR2: LNHDA, SQIVND (reference sequence). Participants had their cohort set by participant-reported clinical history. Cohort 3 donors were reported recovered after two negative PCRs, clearance, or symptom resolution. This specimen comes from a study of blood T cell repertoires in COVID-19. About the study: Sites across the United States, Italy and Spain contributed samples from acute and convalescent COVID-19.

In the study's own analysis: How many nucleated cells were present was estimated from reference gene primer amplification. Method: immunoSEQ multiplex PCR; TCRdb's copy keeps in-frame clones and lacks some. From that table come the V and J calls and clone size; the DNA was used to work out D and trimming. Here the sample spans roughly 280,000 clones, roughly nine tenths being singletons. Sequences were obtained from PBMCs or T cells enriched from blood (not recorded which). This clonotype was obtained from a woman aged 60-75 years who had recovered from COVID-19. The chain joins TRBV19 to TRBJ2-3; D uncertain. CDR3 sequence: CASSIGRNTDTQYF. For the CDR3, the DNA is TGTGCCAGTAGTATAGGGCGGAACACAGATACGCAGTATTTT.